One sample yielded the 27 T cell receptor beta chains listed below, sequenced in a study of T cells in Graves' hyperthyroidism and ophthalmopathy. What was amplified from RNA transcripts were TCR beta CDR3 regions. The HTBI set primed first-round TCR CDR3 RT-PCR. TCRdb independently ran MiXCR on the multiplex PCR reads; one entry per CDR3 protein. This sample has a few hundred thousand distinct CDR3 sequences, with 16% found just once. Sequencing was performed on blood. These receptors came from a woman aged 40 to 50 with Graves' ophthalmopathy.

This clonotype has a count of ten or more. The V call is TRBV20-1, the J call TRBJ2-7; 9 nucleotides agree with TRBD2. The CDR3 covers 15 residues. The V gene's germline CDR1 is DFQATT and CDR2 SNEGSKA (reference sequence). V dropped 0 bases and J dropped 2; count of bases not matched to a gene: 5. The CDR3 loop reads CSARDRLAATYEQYF. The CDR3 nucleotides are TGCAGTGCTAGAGATAGACTAGCGGCTACCTACGAGCAGTACTTC.

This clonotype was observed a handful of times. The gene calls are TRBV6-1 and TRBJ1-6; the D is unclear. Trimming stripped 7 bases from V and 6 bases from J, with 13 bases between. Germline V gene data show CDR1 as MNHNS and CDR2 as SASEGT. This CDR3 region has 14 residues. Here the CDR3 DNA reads TGTGCCAGCACCCTTTTGGCCTCTAATTCACCCCTCCACTTT. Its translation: CASTLLASNSPLHF.

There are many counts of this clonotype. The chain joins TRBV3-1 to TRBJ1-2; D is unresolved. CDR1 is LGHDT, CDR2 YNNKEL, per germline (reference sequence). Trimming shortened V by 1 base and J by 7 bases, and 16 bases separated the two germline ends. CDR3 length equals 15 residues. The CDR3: CASSQAFGDSSGYTF. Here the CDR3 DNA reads TGTGCCAGCAGCCAAGCCTTCGGGGATTCGAGTGGCTACACCTTC.

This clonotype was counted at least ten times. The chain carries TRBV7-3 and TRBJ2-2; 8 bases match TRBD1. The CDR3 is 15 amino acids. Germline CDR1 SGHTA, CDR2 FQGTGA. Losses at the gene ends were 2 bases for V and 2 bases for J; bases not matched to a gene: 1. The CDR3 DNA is TGTGCCAGCAGCTTACAGGGGGCTAACACCGGGGAGCTGTTTTTT. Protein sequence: CASSLQGANTGELFF.

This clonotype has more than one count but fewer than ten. The CDR3 coding sequence is TGTGCCTGGAGCCAACTAGCGGGGGCCTACAATGAGCAGTTCTTC. The encoded protein is CAWSQLAGAYNEQFF. J is TRBJ2-1 and V is TRBV30, with 11 bases matching TRBD2. The CDR3 is 15 amino acids. CDR1 is GTSNPN, CDR2 SVGIG, per germline (reference sequence). The junction had 3 bases not matched to a gene; V was cut back by 3 bases and J by 2 bases.

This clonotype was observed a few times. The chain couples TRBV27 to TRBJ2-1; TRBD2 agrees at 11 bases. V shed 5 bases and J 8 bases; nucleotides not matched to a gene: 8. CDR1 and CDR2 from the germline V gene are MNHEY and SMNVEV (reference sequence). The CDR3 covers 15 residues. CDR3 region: CASSLRLAGNHEQFF. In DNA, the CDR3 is TGTGCCAGCAGTCTTCGACTAGCGGGGAATCATGAGCAGTTCTTC.

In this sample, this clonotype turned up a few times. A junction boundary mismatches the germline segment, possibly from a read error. The CDR3, as DNA: TGTGCTAGCAGCTTAGCGCAGGGGGTGACCTACAATGAGCAGTTCTTC. This encodes CASSLAQGVTYNEQFF. The J gene is TRBJ2-1, the V gene TRBV7-7, with TRBD1 matching over 7 bases. Germline V gene lookup returns CDR1 SSHAT and CDR2 FNYEAQ (reference sequence). The length of the CDR3 is 16 residues.

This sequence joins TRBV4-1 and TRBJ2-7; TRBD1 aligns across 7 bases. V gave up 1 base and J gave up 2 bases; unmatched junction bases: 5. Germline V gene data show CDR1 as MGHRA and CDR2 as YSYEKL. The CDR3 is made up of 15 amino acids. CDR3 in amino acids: CASSQVATGTYEQYF. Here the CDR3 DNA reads TGCGCCAGCAGCCAAGTAGCGACAGGGACCTACGAGCAGTACTTC.

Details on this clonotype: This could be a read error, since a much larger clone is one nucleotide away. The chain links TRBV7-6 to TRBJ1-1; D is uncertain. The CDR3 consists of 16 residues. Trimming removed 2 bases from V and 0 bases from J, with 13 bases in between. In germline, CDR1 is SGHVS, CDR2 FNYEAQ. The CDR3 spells CASSLHEGPMNTEAFF. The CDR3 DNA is TGTGCCAGCAGCTTACACGAGGGTCCAATGAACACTGAAGCTTTCTTT.

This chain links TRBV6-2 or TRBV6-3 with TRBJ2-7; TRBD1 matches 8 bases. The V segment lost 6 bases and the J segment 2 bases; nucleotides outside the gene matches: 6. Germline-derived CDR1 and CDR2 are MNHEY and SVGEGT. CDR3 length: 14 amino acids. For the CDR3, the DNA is TGTGCCAGCAGCGCGACAGGGGATGCCTACGAGCAGTACTTC. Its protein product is CASSATGDAYEQYF.

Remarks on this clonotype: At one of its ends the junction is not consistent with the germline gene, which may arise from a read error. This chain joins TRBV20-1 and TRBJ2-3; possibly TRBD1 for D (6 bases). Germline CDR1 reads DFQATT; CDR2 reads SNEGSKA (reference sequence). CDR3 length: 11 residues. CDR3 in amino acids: CSTSRGDTQYF. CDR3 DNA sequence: TGCAGTACTAGTAGGGGGGATACGCAGTATTTT.

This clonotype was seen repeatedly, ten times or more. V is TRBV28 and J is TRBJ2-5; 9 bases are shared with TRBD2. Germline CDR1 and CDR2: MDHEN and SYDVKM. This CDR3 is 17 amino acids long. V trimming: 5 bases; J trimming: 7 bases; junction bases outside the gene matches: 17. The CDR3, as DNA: TGTGCCAGCAGTCCAGCCGGGACTAGCCTGCCTGGGGGGACCCAGTACTTC. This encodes CASSPAGTSLPGGTQYF.

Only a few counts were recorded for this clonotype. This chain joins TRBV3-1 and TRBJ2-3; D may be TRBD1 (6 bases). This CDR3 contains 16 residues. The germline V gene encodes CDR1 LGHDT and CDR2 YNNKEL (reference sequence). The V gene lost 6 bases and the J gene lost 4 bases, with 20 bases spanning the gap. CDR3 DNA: TGTGCCAGCAGTTCCCAAAGAAGAGGGGGATCAGATACGCAGTATTTT. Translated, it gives CASSSQRRGGSDTQYF.

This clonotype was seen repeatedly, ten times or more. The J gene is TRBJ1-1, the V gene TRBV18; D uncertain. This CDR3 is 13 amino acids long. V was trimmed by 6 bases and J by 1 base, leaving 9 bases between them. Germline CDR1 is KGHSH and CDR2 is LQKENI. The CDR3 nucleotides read TGTGCCAGCTCGTCTAACGAGAACACTGAAGCTTTCTTT. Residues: CASSSNENTEAFF.

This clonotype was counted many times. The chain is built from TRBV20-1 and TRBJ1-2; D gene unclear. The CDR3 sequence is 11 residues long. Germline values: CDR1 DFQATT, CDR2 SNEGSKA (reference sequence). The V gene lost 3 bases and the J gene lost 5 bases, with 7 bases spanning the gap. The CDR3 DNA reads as TGCAGTGCTAGCTTTGATTATGGCTACACCTTC. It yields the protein CSASFDYGYTF.

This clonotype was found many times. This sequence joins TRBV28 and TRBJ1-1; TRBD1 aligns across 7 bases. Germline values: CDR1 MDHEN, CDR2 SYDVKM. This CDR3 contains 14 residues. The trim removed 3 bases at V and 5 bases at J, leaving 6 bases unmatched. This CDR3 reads CASSFRQGWTEAFF. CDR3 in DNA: TGTGCCAGCAGTTTCCGACAGGGTTGGACTGAAGCTTTCTTT.

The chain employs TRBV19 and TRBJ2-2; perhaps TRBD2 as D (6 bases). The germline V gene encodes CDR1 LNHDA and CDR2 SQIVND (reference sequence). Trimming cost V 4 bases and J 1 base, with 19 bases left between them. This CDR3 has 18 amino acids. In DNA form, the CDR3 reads TGTGCCAGTAGTACCCCCGGCGCCGGGAGTCAGAACACCGGGGAGCTGTTTTTT. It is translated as CASSTPGAGSQNTGELFF.

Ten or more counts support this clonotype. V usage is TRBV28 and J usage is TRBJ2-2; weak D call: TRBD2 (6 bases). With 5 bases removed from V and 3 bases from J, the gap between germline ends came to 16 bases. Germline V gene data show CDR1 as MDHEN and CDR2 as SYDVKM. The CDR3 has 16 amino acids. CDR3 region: CASSQGSGSYTGELFF. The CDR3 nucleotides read TGTGCCAGCAGTCAAGGGAGCGGGTCCTACACCGGGGAGCTGTTTTTT.

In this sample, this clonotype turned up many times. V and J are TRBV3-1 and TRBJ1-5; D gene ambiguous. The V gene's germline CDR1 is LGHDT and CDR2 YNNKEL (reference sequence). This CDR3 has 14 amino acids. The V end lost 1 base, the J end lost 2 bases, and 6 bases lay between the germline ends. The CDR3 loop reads CASSQVAGNQPQHF. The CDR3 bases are TGTGCCAGCAGCCAAGTCGCGGGCAATCAGCCCCAGCATTTT.

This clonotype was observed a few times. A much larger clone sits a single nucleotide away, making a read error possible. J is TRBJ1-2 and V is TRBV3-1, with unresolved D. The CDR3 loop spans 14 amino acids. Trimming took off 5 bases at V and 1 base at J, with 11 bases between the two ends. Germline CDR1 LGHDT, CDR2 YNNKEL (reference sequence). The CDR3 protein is CASSNDIFNYGYTF. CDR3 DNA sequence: TGTGCCAGCAGCAATGACATCTTTAACTATGGCTACACCTTC. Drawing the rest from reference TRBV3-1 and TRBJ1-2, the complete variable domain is DTAVSQTPKYLVTQMGNDKSIKCEQNLGHDTMYWYKQDSKKFLKIMFSYNNKELIINETVPNRFSPKSPDKAHLNLHINSLELGDSAVYFCASSNDIFNYGYTFGSGTRLTVV.

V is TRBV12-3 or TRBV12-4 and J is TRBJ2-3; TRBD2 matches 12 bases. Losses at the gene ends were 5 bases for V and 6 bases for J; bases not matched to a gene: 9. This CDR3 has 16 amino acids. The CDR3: CASSPKTSGGGDTQYF. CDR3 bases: TGTGCCAGCAGTCCAAAGACTAGCGGGGGAGGGGATACGCAGTATTTT.

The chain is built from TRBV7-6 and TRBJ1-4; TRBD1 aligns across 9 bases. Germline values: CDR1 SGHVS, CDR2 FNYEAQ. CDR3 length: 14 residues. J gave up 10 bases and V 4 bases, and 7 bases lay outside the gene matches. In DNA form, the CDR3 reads TGTGCCAGCAGCTCTGGACAGGGGAAGGGAAAACTGTTTTTT. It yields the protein CASSSGQGKGKLFF.

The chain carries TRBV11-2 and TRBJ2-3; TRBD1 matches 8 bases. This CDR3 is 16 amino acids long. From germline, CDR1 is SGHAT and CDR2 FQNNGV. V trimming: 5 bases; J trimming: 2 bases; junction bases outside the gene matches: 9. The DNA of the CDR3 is TGTGCCAGCAGCCGCCGGCCGACAGGGGCCACAGATACGCAGTATTTT. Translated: CASSRRPTGATDTQYF.

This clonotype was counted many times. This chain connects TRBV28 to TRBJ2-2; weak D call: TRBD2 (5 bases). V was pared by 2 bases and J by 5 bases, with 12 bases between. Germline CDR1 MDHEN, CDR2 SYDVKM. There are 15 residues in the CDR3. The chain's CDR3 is CASSLLPPGTGELFF. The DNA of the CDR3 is TGTGCCAGCAGTTTACTCCCCCCGGGGACCGGGGAGCTGTTTTTT.

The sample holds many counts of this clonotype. For the CDR3, the DNA is TGTGCCAGCAGTTACTCACGCGGAACTGAAGCTTTCTTT. Translated, it gives CASSYSRGTEAFF. This sequence joins TRBV6-6 and TRBJ1-1; D gene ambiguous. Germline-derived CDR1 and CDR2 are MNHNY and SVGAGI (reference sequence). Trimming stripped 0 bases from V and 5 bases from J, with 7 bases between. The CDR3 runs 13 residues.

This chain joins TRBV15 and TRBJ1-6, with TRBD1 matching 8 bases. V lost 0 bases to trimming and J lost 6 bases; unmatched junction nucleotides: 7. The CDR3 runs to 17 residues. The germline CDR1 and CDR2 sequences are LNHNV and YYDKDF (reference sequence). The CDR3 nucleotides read TGTGCCACCAGCAGAGAGAAATTCGGACAGGGTAATTCACCCCTCCACTTT. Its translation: CATSREKFGQGNSPLHF.

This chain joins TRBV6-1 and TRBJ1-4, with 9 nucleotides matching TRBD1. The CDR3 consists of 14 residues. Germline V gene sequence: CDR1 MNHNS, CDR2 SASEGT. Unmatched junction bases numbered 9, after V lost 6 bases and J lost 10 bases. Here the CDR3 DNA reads TGTGCCAGCAGCCGGGGACAGGGTTTTGGAAAACTGTTTTTT. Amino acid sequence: CASSRGQGFGKLFF.